The T cell receptor (beta chain) described here comes from a study of blood T cell repertoires in COVID-19. CDR3 length: 14 amino acids. V gave up 4 bases and J gave up 3 bases, with 12 bases separating them. CDR1 is MGHRA and CDR2 is YSYEKL in the germline V gene. Profiling relied on immunoSEQ multiplex PCR, and the TCRdb table lists in-frame clones only, not all of them. Among 97,000 or so clones listed, 84% were seen once. The sequencing sample was made of peripheral blood. The receptor was derived from a man in his forties or fifties with active or convalescent COVID-19. This sequence joins TRBV4-1 and TRBJ2-5, with a tentative D call TRBD1 (5 bases). The CDR3 reads CASSPQRGEETQYF. CDR3 coding DNA: TGCGCCAGCAGCCCGCAAAGGGGTGAAGAGACCCAGTACTTC.